The 15 T cell receptor beta chains given below trace back to one sample, sequenced in a study of T cell repertoires in cytomegalovirus infection. From the reads, TCRdb called clonotypes with MiXCR, one entry per CDR3 protein. The table lists about 830,000 distinct CDR3 sequences, approximately 32% of them singletons. No antigens are known for them. Here the sequenced sample was cultured CD8+ T cells from PBMCs, taken from culture after CMV antigen stimulation. The receptors originated from a human donor in good health (CMV status not recorded). Some clones in this sample may be carry-over from other donors' samples.

This clonotype was seen more than once but under ten times. The J gene is TRBJ1-1, the V gene TRBV7-3; D perhaps matches TRBD1 (6 bases). The CDR3 consists of 17 residues. In germline, CDR1 is SGHTA, CDR2 FQGTGA. The V and J ends lost 4 bases and 0 bases respectively, with 18 bases between them. CDR3 sequence: CASSSPGIGGMNTEAFF. The CDR3 region has the DNA TGTGCCAGCAGCTCGCCAGGGATAGGGGGGATGAACACTGAAGCTTTCTTT.

This clonotype was counted a few times. The gene calls are TRBV7-9 and TRBJ2-7, with 8 bases identical to TRBD1. Germline CDR1 reads SEHNR; CDR2 reads FQNEAQ (reference sequence). J was trimmed by 2 bases and V by 4 bases; bases with no gene match: 7. The CDR3 contains 15 residues. The CDR3: CASSSSGGPTYEQYF. The CDR3 nucleotides are TGTGCCAGCAGCTCGTCAGGGGGCCCCACCTACGAGCAGTACTTC.

This clonotype was counted at least ten times. The chain employs TRBV7-2 and TRBJ1-1, with D unresolved. Germline loops: CDR1 SGHTA, CDR2 FQGNSA. The CDR3 length is 15 residues. V was pared by 3 bases and J by 0 bases, with 11 bases between. The CDR3 loop reads CASSFGSPMNTEAFF. Here the CDR3 DNA reads TGTGCCAGCAGCTTCGGCAGTCCTATGAACACTGAAGCTTTCTTT.

The chain has TRBV19 and TRBJ2-1, with 9 bases lining up with TRBD2. CDR3 length equals 15 residues. Germline CDR1 is LNHDA and CDR2 is SQIVND (reference sequence). Trimming removed 1 base from V and 9 bases from J; junction bases left unmatched: 7. The CDR3 is CASSIGGGAAAEQFF. The DNA of the CDR3 is TGTGCCAGTAGTATAGGCGGGGGGGCCGCGGCTGAGCAGTTCTTC.

The chain uses TRBV7-8 and TRBJ1-4; D may be TRBD1 (5 bases). This CDR3 is built from 14 residues. Looked up from germline, CDR1 is SGHVS and CDR2 is FQNEAQ. Trimming left V 2 bases short and J 4 bases short, with 8 bases between. As DNA, the CDR3 is TGTGCCAGCAGCTTACAGGGTTTTAATGAAAAACTGTTTTTT. This encodes CASSLQGFNEKLFF. The entire variable domain, with the rest obtained from reference TRBV7-8 and TRBJ1-4, is as follows: GAGVSQSPRYKVAKRGQDVALRCDPISGHVSLFWYQQALGQGPEFLTYFQNEAQLDKSGLPSDRFFAERPEGSVSTLKIQRTQQEDSAVYLCASSLQGFNEKLFFGSGTQLSVL.

CDR3 sequence: CASRVEAGGYTF. The CDR3 bases are TGTGCCAGCAGGGTGGAGGCTGGTGGCTACACCTTC. V gene TRBV7-9 combines with J gene TRBJ1-2; no firm D call. This CDR3 is built from 12 residues. The germline V gene encodes CDR1 SEHNR and CDR2 FQNEAQ (reference sequence). Trimming removed 6 bases at V and 7 bases at J, with 12 bases between.

This clonotype has just a few counts. The genes are TRBV5-1 and TRBJ2-1; the D is unclear. V gave up 2 bases and J gave up 9 bases, with 9 bases separating them. The CDR3 has 12 residues. Germline V CDR1 and CDR2: SGHRS, YFSETQ. For the CDR3, the DNA is TGCGCCAGCAGCTTCAATCGGATTGAGCAGTTCTTC. Its translation is CASSFNRIEQFF.

The genes are TRBV19 and TRBJ2-1; tentative D call: TRBD2 (6 bases). CDR1 LNHDA and CDR2 SQIVND come from the germline V gene (reference sequence). V was pared by 0 bases and J by 9 bases, with 18 bases between. The CDR3 has 16 residues. The CDR3 bases are TGTGCCAGTAGTATAGAGGATTTCTATTGGGGAGGTGAGCAGTTCTTC. It yields the protein CASSIEDFYWGGEQFF.

J is TRBJ2-3 and V is TRBV2; 9 nucleotides line up with TRBD1. This CDR3 has 16 residues. V was clipped by 3 bases and J by 2 bases; unmatched bases: 6. CDR1 and CDR2 from the germline V gene are SNHLY and FYNNEI. The chain's CDR3 is CASSDPTGGITDTQYF. The CDR3 nucleotides read TGTGCCAGCAGTGACCCGACAGGGGGAATCACAGATACGCAGTATTTT.

The V call is TRBV7-9, the J call TRBJ2-7; 10 nucleotides match TRBD1. Germline CDR1 reads SEHNR; CDR2 reads FQNEAQ (reference sequence). Trimming removed 4 bases from V and 5 bases from J; junction bases left unmatched: 14. This CDR3 is built from 17 residues. The CDR3 DNA is TGTGCCAGCAGCTCACTGGAGCTCGGACAGGGGGTCCACGAGCAGTACTTC. Protein: CASSSLELGQGVHEQYF.

V usage is TRBV2 and J usage is TRBJ2-7, with TRBD2 as a possible D gene (6 bases). Germline CDR1 reads SNHLY; CDR2 reads FYNNEI. V was pared by 4 bases and J by 2 bases, with 21 bases between. The CDR3 is made up of 17 amino acids. The CDR3 DNA sequence: TGTGCCAGCAGTGTAATAGGCGGGGACGGGATCACCTACGAGCAGTACTTC. Its translation is CASSVIGGDGITYEQYF.

On this clonotype itself: A much larger clone is a single base away; this may be a read error. This chain links TRBV7-8 with TRBJ2-5; either TRBD1 or TRBD2 may fit D (5 bases each). This CDR3 spans 14 amino acids. Germline V gene lookup returns CDR1 SGHVS and CDR2 FQNEAQ. V was pared by 1 base and J by 6 bases, with 12 bases between. The CDR3 region is CASSLGGPGKTQYF. The DNA for the CDR3 is TGTGCCAGCAGCTTAGGGGGACCTGGGAAGACCCAGTACTTC.

This clonotype was picked up a small number of times. In nucleotides, the CDR3 is TGTGCCATTCCGGGACTAGCGGCCACCCTCTCCTACAATGAGCAGTTCTTC. Translated, it gives CAIPGLAATLSYNEQFF. The chain recombines TRBV2 with TRBJ2-1, with 11 bases aligning to TRBD2. Unmatched junction bases numbered 11, after V lost 10 bases and J lost 0 bases. The V gene's germline CDR1 is SNHLY and CDR2 FYNNEI. The CDR3 runs 17 residues.

This chain uses TRBV10-3 with TRBJ1-1; 9 nucleotides line up with TRBD1. With 3 bases clipped from V and 5 bases from J, the junction kept 4 bases outside the gene matches. The germline V gene has CDR1 ENHRY and CDR2 SYGVKD. The CDR3 is made up of 14 amino acids. The CDR3 is CAISEGTGRTEAFF. As DNA, the CDR3 is TGTGCCATCAGTGAAGGGACAGGGCGGACTGAAGCTTTCTTT.

J is TRBJ1-1 and V is TRBV6-5; no clear D. This CDR3 spans 16 amino acids. Trimming stripped 2 bases from V and 6 bases from J, with 19 bases between. CDR1 MNHEY and CDR2 SVGAGI come from the germline V gene. The CDR3, as DNA: TGTGCCAGCAGTTACAGTCGCGAGTATCGTAAGGCTGAAGCTTTCTTT. Translation: CASSYSREYRKAEAFF.